These 5 T cell receptor beta chains were all obtained from the same sample, sequenced in a study of CD8 T cells in ankylosing spondylitis. Study-wide results and caveats: In ankylosing spondylitis blood, a motif of roughly 8 highly homologous TCR beta variants appeared characteristic.

TCRdb reprocessed the 5' RACE reads with MiXCR, giving one entry per CDR3 protein. The sample carries about 460,000 distinct CDR3 sequences, 5.3% recorded once. Antigens of these TCRs are unknown. The source material was blood, either unsorted or a sorted T cell fraction (not recorded which). The receptors come from a male donor with ankylosing spondylitis.

The sample holds many counts of this clonotype. The genes are TRBV5-1 and TRBJ1-1; D gene uncertain. CDR1 SGHRS and CDR2 YFSETQ come from the germline V gene. Trimming took off 1 base at V and 1 base at J, with 14 bases between the two ends. The CDR3 has 16 amino acids. CDR3 in amino acids: CASSLPSIGTNTEAFF. The CDR3, as DNA: TGCGCCAGCAGCTTGCCGAGTATCGGCACGAACACTGAAGCTTTCTTT.

This clonotype has ten or more counts. J is TRBJ1-2 and V is TRBV24-1; D gene unclear. Germline loops: CDR1 KGHDR, CDR2 SFDVKD. Trimming stripped 4 bases from V and 4 bases from J, with 18 bases between. The CDR3 covers 16 residues. The CDR3, as DNA: TGTGCCACCAGTGACCTGAAGGGAGCCCCCCTCTATGGCTACACCTTC. Translated: CATSDLKGAPLYGYTF.

This clonotype has more than one count but fewer than ten. The chain couples TRBV20-1 to TRBJ2-1, with a weak D call TRBD2 (5 bases). This CDR3 has 12 amino acids. CDR1 and CDR2 (germline): DFQATT, SNEGSKA (reference sequence). V lost 5 bases to trimming and J lost 8 bases, with 13 bases between them. CDR3 in DNA: TGCAGTGCTGGGTCGGGGTTCGATGAGCAGTTCTTC. Translated, it gives CSAGSGFDEQFF.

Many counts were recorded for this clonotype. The chain carries TRBV20-1 and TRBJ1-3; unclear D gene. V lost 5 bases and J 9 bases, leaving 17 bases between the germline ends. CDR1 DFQATT and CDR2 SNEGSKA come from the germline V gene (reference sequence). The length of the CDR3 is 13 residues. CDR3 in DNA: TGCAGTGCTGTTTCGACGGCCCGGGGCACCATATATTTT. Translation: CSAVSTARGTIYF.

The J gene is TRBJ2-1, the V gene TRBV5-1; 8 nucleotides agree with TRBD2. V dropped 2 bases and J dropped 4; count of bases not matched to a gene: 5. The CDR3 contains 15 residues. Germline-derived CDR1 and CDR2 are SGHRS and YFSETQ. The CDR3 DNA follows: TGCGCCAGCAGCTTCGCGGGAGGACTGTACAATGAGCAGTTCTTC. It encodes CASSFAGGLYNEQFF.